In its sample, the clone carrying this T cell receptor (beta chain) was seen a few times. Its matching antigen is unknown. The source of the sample is a study of shared clonotypes between healthy human individuals. Overall study results and limits: Non-shared clonotypes had lower generation probabilities than clonotypes shared by all four sorted-subset donors.

Generated by immunoSEQ multiplex PCR, the TCRdb table keeps only in-frame clones and is missing some. The sample has some 1,400,000 clones; over 95% are singletons. The origin of this receptor is a young man in good health. Sequencing was performed on naive CD4+ T cells sorted from blood. Regarding subset: CD45RA+ positively selected.

CDR3: CASSPRGTSSGNTIYF. The CDR3, as DNA: TGTGCCAGCAGTCCTAGGGGGACCTCCTCTGGAAACACCATATATTTT. The chain carries TRBV27 and TRBJ1-3; maybe TRBD1 (6 bases). The CDR3 loop spans 16 amino acids. V was cut by 5 bases and J by 0 bases, with 14 bases left in between. Germline lookup yields CDR1 MNHEY and CDR2 SMNVEV (reference sequence).